The 9 T cell receptor beta chains in this list originate from one sample, sequenced in a study of T cell responses to AZD1222 COVID-19 vaccine (dated by TCRdb to about 2021). The library relied on the immunoSEQ multiplex PCR assay. TCRdb limited this immuneACCESS table to in-frame rearrangements with V and J called. A share of clones is missing; checked studies link under half to unresolved V genes, and the rest is unexplained. The sample table lists 65,000 to 70,000 clones, about four fifths of them with a count of one. The top ten constitute under 8.5% of the sample. Reading the label with the study, this specimen's time point is: about 28 days (+/-7) after the second vaccine dose. The material sequenced was peripheral blood, taken 28 days after the second AZD1222 dose. These receptors came from an adult who received the AZD1222 COVID-19 vaccine.

This chain uses TRBV11-3 with TRBJ2-2; D is uncertain. This CDR3 has 12 residues. Per the germline V gene, CDR1 is SGHNT and CDR2 is YENEEA. Trimming shortened V by 5 bases and J by 8 bases, and 9 bases separated the two germline ends. The CDR3 loop is CASSLPPGELFF. In DNA form, the CDR3 reads TGTGCCAGCAGCCTTCCCCCGGGGGAGCTGTTTTTT.

The table lists this clone with a count of one. The rearrangement uses TRBV13 and TRBJ1-2; perhaps TRBD1 as D (6 bases). Trimming removed 5 bases at V and 6 bases at J, with 13 bases between. CDR3 length: 13 residues. The germline gives CDR1 PRHDT, CDR2 FYEKMQ (reference sequence). The CDR3 DNA reads TGTGCCAGCAGCGTATCAGGGGAAAATGGCTACACCTTC. Its translation: CASSVSGENGYTF.

This clone was found once. This chain uses TRBV5-1 with TRBJ2-7; D may be TRBD2 (6 bases). The V gene lost 5 bases and the J gene lost 6 bases, with 27 bases spanning the gap. CDR3 length: 17 amino acids. The germline CDR1 and CDR2 sequences are SGHRS and YFSETQ. The CDR3 spells CASSSRPIGPTGGEQYF. CDR3 coding DNA: TGCGCCAGCAGTTCCAGACCCATAGGACCCACCGGGGGCGAGCAGTACTTC.

The rearrangement joins TRBV7-8 to TRBJ1-4, with a tentative D call TRBD1 (6 bases). This CDR3 is built from 19 residues. The germline V and J ends were trimmed by 4 bases and 3 bases, with 24 bases remaining between them. Per germline, CDR1 SGHVS and CDR2 FQNEAQ. Here the CDR3 reads CASSSTYQGLGTSNEKLFF. CDR3 coding DNA: TGTGCCAGCAGCTCAACCTATCAGGGGTTAGGGACATCTAATGAAAAACTGTTTTTT.

The V and J genes are TRBV6-6 and TRBJ1-3, with a weak D call TRBD1 (6 bases). V gave up 6 bases and J gave up 0 bases, with 9 bases separating them. Germline V CDR1 and CDR2: MNHNY, SVGAGI (reference sequence). The CDR3 totals 14 residues. The CDR3 sequence is CASRRDTSGNTIYF. In nucleotides, the CDR3 is TGTGCCAGCAGGAGGGACACCTCTGGAAACACCATATATTTT.

The V call is TRBV19, the J call TRBJ2-7; D uncertain. With 8 bases removed from V and 6 bases from J, the gap between germline ends came to 2 bases. The CDR3 runs to 8 residues. CDR1 is LNHDA, CDR2 SQIVND, per germline (reference sequence). DNA for the CDR3: TGTGCCAGTTGCGAGCAGTACTTC. As protein: CASCEQYF.

The V call is TRBV27, the J call TRBJ2-4; 9 positions match TRBD1. The J segment lost 1 base and the V segment lost 6 bases, leaving 7 bases of the junction unmatched. The CDR3 is 16 residues long. Germline loops: CDR1 MNHEY, CDR2 SMNVEV (reference sequence). CDR3 DNA sequence: TGTGCCAGCAGGATACAGGGGGCATCGGCCAAAAACATTCAGTACTTC. Protein product: CASRIQGASAKNIQYF.

The genes are TRBV6-5 and TRBJ2-5, with D perhaps matching TRBD1 (8 bases). The germline V and J ends were trimmed by 4 bases and 5 bases, with 14 bases remaining between them. The CDR3 contains 14 residues. CDR1 and CDR2 from the germline V gene are MNHEY and SVGAGI. The CDR3: CASSFLQGGETQYF. Written as DNA, the CDR3 is TGTGCCAGCAGTTTCCTACAGGGGGGGGAGACCCAGTACTTC.

J is TRBJ1-6 and V is TRBV7-9; D perhaps matches TRBD1 (6 bases). Trimming removed 3 bases from V and 10 bases from J, with 13 bases in between. Germline CDR1 SEHNR, CDR2 FQNEAQ (reference sequence). The CDR3 contains 14 residues. The CDR3 DNA is TGTGCCAGCAGCTTGGGGGGCGTGGACTCACCCCTCCACTTT. It specifies CASSLGGVDSPLHF.